These 18 T cell receptor beta chains were all obtained from the same sample, sequenced in a study of T cell changes during pregnancy in multiple sclerosis. Profiled with immunoSEQ multiplex PCR; TCRdb holds only in-frame clones, not every one. The sample includes around 48,000 clones, roughly nine tenths of them seen just once. The sample in question was CD8+ T cells from peripheral blood mononuclear cells, obtained before pregnancy. Source of these receptors: a female donor with multiple sclerosis, enrolled in a pregnancy study.

The chain recombines TRBV5-4 with TRBJ2-7; perhaps TRBD2 as D (7 bases). V lost 4 bases and J 3 bases, leaving 17 bases between the germline ends. The germline V gene has CDR1 SGHNT and CDR2 YYREEE (reference sequence). CDR3 length: 15 residues. The CDR3 nucleotides are TGTGCCAGCAGCCTCTGGGGGGGGGCCGTCTACGAGCAGTACTTC. Translated: CASSLWGGAVYEQYF.

The CDR3 is CASSFSGGGADTQYF. The CDR3 region has the DNA TGTGCCAGCAGCTTTAGCGGGGGTGGAGCAGATACGCAGTATTTT. This chain connects TRBV11-2 to TRBJ2-3, with 9 positions matching TRBD2. This CDR3 contains 15 residues. With 3 bases clipped from V and 4 bases from J, the junction kept 5 bases outside the gene matches. CDR1 is SGHAT and CDR2 is FQNNGV in the germline V gene.

This clone is labeled as medium-sized (0.01 to 0.1%). The chain recombines TRBV6-1 with TRBJ2-3, with 13 bases fitting TRBD2. In germline, CDR1 is MNHNS, CDR2 SASEGT. The CDR3 totals 15 residues. With V trimmed by 4 bases and J by 4 bases, 2 bases remained unmatched. The CDR3 sequence is CASSGLAGGSDTQYF. The CDR3, as DNA: TGTGCCAGCAGTGGACTAGCGGGGGGCTCAGATACGCAGTATTTT.

The chain recombines TRBV9 with TRBJ2-7; weak D call: TRBD2 (5 bases). Germline V gene lookup returns CDR1 SGDLS and CDR2 YYNGEE. CDR3 length equals 15 residues. The germline V and J ends were trimmed by 0 bases and 0 bases, with 10 bases remaining between them. CDR3 amino acids: CASSVDAGDSYEQYF. The CDR3 DNA sequence: TGTGCCAGCAGCGTAGATGCCGGGGACTCCTACGAGCAGTACTTC.

This chain links TRBV9 with TRBJ2-5; the D is unclear. The germline V gene has CDR1 SGDLS and CDR2 YYNGEE. Trimming shortened V by 0 bases and J by 3 bases, and 6 bases separated the two germline ends. The length of the CDR3 is 13 residues. This CDR3 is CASSVAREETQYF. DNA of the CDR3: TGTGCCAGCAGCGTAGCTCGGGAAGAGACCCAGTACTTC.

The chain recombines TRBV9 with TRBJ2-1; D is undetermined. The CDR3 length is 13 residues. Deletions cut 0 bases from V and 7 bases from J, with 8 bases between. Germline CDR1 SGDLS, CDR2 YYNGEE. CDR3: CASSVEPANEQFF. CDR3 DNA: TGTGCCAGCAGCGTAGAGCCTGCTAATGAGCAGTTCTTC.

This sequence joins TRBV2 and TRBJ1-2; D is possibly TRBD1 (6 bases). The CDR3 sequence is 16 residues long. The V end lost 0 bases, the J end lost 3 bases, and 14 bases lay between the germline ends. From germline, CDR1 is SNHLY and CDR2 FYNNEI. The CDR3 DNA is TGTGCCAGCAGTGAAGCGGCGACAGGCCCCCACTATGGCTACACCTTC. It yields the protein CASSEAATGPHYGYTF. Full variable domain (remainder filled in from reference TRBV2 and TRBJ1-2): EPEVTQTPSHQVTQMGQEVILRCVPISNHLYFYWYRQILGQKVEFLVSFYNNEISEKSEIFDDQFSVERPDGSNFTLKIRSTKLEDSAMYFCASSEAATGPHYGYTFGSGTRLTVV.

The V gene is TRBV15, the J gene TRBJ1-1, with 11 bases matching TRBD1. This CDR3 is built from 14 residues. CDR1 is LNHNV, CDR2 YYDKDF, per germline (reference sequence). Trimming took 4 bases from V and 6 from J; bases not matched to a gene: 4. CDR3 amino acids: CATSKDRGLPEAFF. The CDR3 DNA sequence: TGTGCCACCAGCAAGGACAGGGGGCTACCTGAAGCTTTCTTT.

J is TRBJ2-5 and V is TRBV11-2; 11 bases fit TRBD1. This CDR3 contains 15 residues. The V and J ends lost 7 bases and 1 base, in that order; junction bases with no gene match: 5. Looked up from germline, CDR1 is SGHAT and CDR2 is FQNNGV. The CDR3 nucleotides read TGTGCCAGCACCGAGGACAGGGGGCGCCAAGAGACCCAGTACTTC. Translated, it gives CASTEDRGRQETQYF.

The chain carries TRBV2 and TRBJ1-3, with D possibly matching TRBD1 (5 bases). Looked up from germline, CDR1 is SNHLY and CDR2 is FYNNEI. CDR3 length: 15 residues. Trimming took off 10 bases at V and 2 bases at J, with 18 bases between the two ends. CDR3 loop: CATKGTGPPGNTIYF. The CDR3 DNA reads as TGTGCCACCAAAGGAACAGGTCCTCCTGGAAACACCATATATTTT.

The chain uses TRBV14 and TRBJ2-5; D ambiguous. The germline V gene encodes CDR1 SGHDN and CDR2 FVKESK. The CDR3 has 15 residues. V shed 2 bases and J shed 4 bases, with 14 bases lying between them. The CDR3 sequence: CASSQHVSAGETQYF. In DNA form, the CDR3 reads TGTGCCAGCAGCCAACACGTGTCCGCAGGAGAGACCCAGTACTTC.

The V and J genes are TRBV4-2 and TRBJ2-7; D unresolved. Germline V gene data show CDR1 as LGHNA and CDR2 as YNFKEQ. This CDR3 spans 12 amino acids. Trimming pared 0 bases from V and 6 bases from J, leaving 6 bases between. CDR3 coding DNA: TGTGCCAGCAGCCAAGACTATGGCGAGCAGTACTTC. Translating gives CASSQDYGEQYF.

The chain employs TRBV4-2 and TRBJ2-6; 9 positions match TRBD1. Germline CDR1 is LGHNA and CDR2 is YNFKEQ. This CDR3 is built from 18 residues. The trim removed 2 bases at V and 2 bases at J, leaving 7 bases unmatched. Here the CDR3 reads CASSQTTGGVTGANVLTF. The CDR3 nucleotides read TGTGCCAGCAGCCAAACGACAGGGGGTGTAACTGGGGCCAACGTCCTGACTTTC.

This chain uses TRBV6-5 with TRBJ1-2, with unresolved D. CDR1 is MNHEY, CDR2 SVGAGI, per germline. The V and J ends lost 7 bases and 0 bases respectively, with 6 bases between them. This CDR3 comprises 12 residues. CDR3 sequence: CASTTANYGYTF. The CDR3 region has the DNA TGTGCCAGCACTACAGCTAACTATGGCTACACCTTC.

The V gene is TRBV5-6, the J gene TRBJ1-3, with D perhaps matching TRBD1 (6 bases). V shed 0 bases and J shed 4 bases, with 11 bases lying between them. CDR3 length: 15 residues. Per the germline V gene, CDR1 is SGHDT and CDR2 is YYEEEE. The CDR3, as DNA: TGTGCCAGCAGCTTGGAGACAGGCGAGGGAAACACCATATATTTT. Its protein product is CASSLETGEGNTIYF.

This clone has only a few counts. This chain joins TRBV21-1 and TRBJ2-7; TRBD2, the D gene given by the table, was not confirmed from the DNA. TRBV21-1 is given as a pseudogene. There are 14 residues in the CDR3. The CDR3 region is CASSKGACRGEQYF. In nucleotides, the CDR3 is TGTGCCAGCAGCAAAGGCGCGTGTCGGGGGGAGCAGTACTTC.

The chain employs TRBV19 and TRBJ1-1; 11 bases map to TRBD1. From germline, CDR1 is LNHDA and CDR2 SQIVND (reference sequence). The CDR3 runs to 13 residues. V was clipped by 7 bases and J by 4 bases; unmatched bases: 2. The CDR3 here is CASIGQGATEAFF. As DNA, the CDR3 is TGTGCCAGTATTGGACAGGGGGCCACTGAAGCTTTCTTT.

The rearrangement joins TRBV19 to TRBJ2-3, with 8 bases matching TRBD2. CDR3 length equals 16 residues. Germline-derived CDR1 and CDR2 are LNHDA and SQIVND (reference sequence). The J segment lost 4 bases and the V segment lost 1 base, leaving 7 bases of the junction unmatched. The CDR3 sequence: CASSIGSGGAADTQYF. As DNA, the CDR3 is TGTGCCAGTAGTATAGGGTCGGGGGGGGCTGCAGATACGCAGTATTTT. Supplemented by reference TRBV19 and TRBJ2-3, the full variable domain reads DGGITQSPKYLFRKEGQNVTLSCEQNLNHDAMYWYRQDPGQGLRLIYYSQIVNDFQKGDIAEGYSVSREKKESFPLTVTSAQKNPTAFYLCASSIGSGGAADTQYFGPGTRLTVL.